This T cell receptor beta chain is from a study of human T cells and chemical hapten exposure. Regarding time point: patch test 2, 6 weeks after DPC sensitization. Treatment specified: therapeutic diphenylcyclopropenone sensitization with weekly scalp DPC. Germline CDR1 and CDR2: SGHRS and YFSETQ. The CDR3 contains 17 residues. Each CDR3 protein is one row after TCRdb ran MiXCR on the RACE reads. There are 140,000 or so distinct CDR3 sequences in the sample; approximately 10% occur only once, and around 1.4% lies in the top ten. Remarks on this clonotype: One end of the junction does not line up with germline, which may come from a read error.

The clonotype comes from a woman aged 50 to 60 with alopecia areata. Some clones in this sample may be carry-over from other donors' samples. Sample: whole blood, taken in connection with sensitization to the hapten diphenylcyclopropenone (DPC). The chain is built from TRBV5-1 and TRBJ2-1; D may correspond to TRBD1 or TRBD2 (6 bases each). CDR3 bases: TGTGCCAGCAGGACGGACGGGGGCCCGAGCTCCTACAATGAGCAGTTCTTC. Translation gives CASRTDGGPSSYNEQFF.